The rows below give T cell receptor beta chains drawn from one sample of a study of PD-L1 blockade in urothelial cancer. Using immunoSEQ multiplex PCR, the repertoire was profiled, and TCRdb retains in-frame clones only, with some absent. The table has 40,000 to 60,000 clones, 65% to 85% seen once. Sequenced material: PBMCs, taken around atezolizumab (anti-PD-L1) treatment. The receptors derive from a man in his 70s with urothelial cancer. Both conserved end residues are part of each CDR3. D genes are given only for firm matches. Not every row has a clone size; where given, it reads once, few, many or a size class.

j_gene	d_gene	abundance	v_gene	CDR3aa	CDR3nt
TRBJ2-3	TRBD2	.	TRBV5-4	CASSTSGMRGTDTQYF	TGTGCCAGCAGTACAAGCGGGATGCGCGGGACAGATACGCAGTATTTT
TRBJ2-1	.	.	TRBV5-1	CASSVGLPSYNEQFF	TGCGCCAGCAGTGTAGGACTTCCCTCCTACAATGAGCAGTTCTTC
TRBJ1-3	.	.	TRBV15	CATSRDLATSGNTIYF	TGTGCCACCAGCAGAGATTTAGCAACCTCTGGAAACACCATATATTTT
TRBJ1-1	.	.	TRBV28	CASSPPDRFDTEAFF	TGTGCCAGCAGTCCCCCTGACAGGTTTGACACTGAAGCTTTCTTT
TRBJ2-5	.	.	TRBV4-1	CASSVMTGSQETQYF	TGCGCCAGCAGCGTGATGACCGGGTCCCAAGAGACCCAGTACTTC
TRBJ2-5	TRBD1	few	TRBV7-8	CASSLIPWDRRKTQYF	TGTGCCAGCAGCTTAATCCCCTGGGACAGGCGAAAGACCCAGTACTTC
TRBJ1-1	TRBD1	once	TRBV19	CASGSQGGTEAFF	TGTGCCAGCGGATCCCAGGGGGGAACTGAAGCTTTCTTT
TRBJ2-7	TRBD2	.	TRBV6-5	CASSYPRGRAGYEQYF	TGTGCCAGCAGTTATCCTCGGGGGAGGGCCGGTTACGAGCAGTACTTC
TRBJ2-7	TRBD2	.	TRBV27	CASSLSGGGYEQYF	TGTGCCAGCAGTTTAAGCGGGGGGGGCTACGAGCAGTACTTC
TRBJ2-3	TRBD2	.	TRBV30	CAWTSGATDTQYF	TGTGCCTGGACTAGCGGAGCCACAGATACGCAGTATTTT
TRBJ2-7	TRBD1	.	TRBV19	CASSIPSTGDSSYEQYF	TGTGCCAGTAGTATCCCTTCGACAGGGGATAGCTCCTACGAGCAGTACTTC
TRBJ2-5	TRBD2	.	TRBV7-6	CASSQREGQETQYF	TGTGCCAGCAGCCAGCGGGAGGGCCAAGAGACCCAGTACTTC